This T cell receptor (beta chain) derives from a study of blood T cell repertoires in COVID-19. This clone showed up just once. Sequencing used immunoSEQ multiplex PCR; TCRdb keeps in-frame clones, though not all of them. The sample shows around 480,000 clones, 70% to 90% of them seen only once. The CDR3 is made up of 15 amino acids. Germline V CDR1 and CDR2: SGHRS, YFSETQ. The V segment lost 4 bases and the J segment 8 bases; nucleotides outside the gene matches: 9. The sample was peripheral blood. The source of this sequence is a woman in her forties or fifties with COVID-19, enrolled during active disease. V is TRBV5-1 and J is TRBJ2-4; 10 nucleotides align to TRBD1. CDR3 DNA sequence: TGCGCCAGCAGCATACCCGGGACAGGGGTCGACATTCAGTACTTC. Residues: CASSIPGTGVDIQYF.